These 5 T cell receptor beta chains originate from one sample sequenced in a study of neurological immune-mediated disorders. Each CDR3 protein gets one entry after TCRdb re-called the 5' RACE reads with MiXCR. The sample yields about 70,000 distinct CDR3 sequences, 2.5% to 4% seen once. The sequenced sample was PBMCs. Receptor source: a woman between 50 and 59 years old with multiple sclerosis.

This clonotype was picked up many times. V is TRBV5-1 and J is TRBJ2-1; weak D call: TRBD2 (6 bases). CDR1 SGHRS and CDR2 YFSETQ come from the germline V gene. CDR3 length equals 15 residues. Trimming shortened V by 2 bases and J by 7 bases, and 16 bases separated the two germline ends. The chain's CDR3 is CASSFVGGGENEQFF. For the CDR3, the DNA is TGCGCCAGCAGCTTCGTCGGAGGCGGGGAAAATGAGCAGTTCTTC.

This clonotype was detected ten times or more. V and J are TRBV3-1 and TRBJ1-6, with D uncertain. V was shortened by 4 bases and J by 9 bases, with 10 bases between the two germline ends. CDR3 size: 13 residues. Germline CDR1 is LGHDT and CDR2 is YNNKEL (reference sequence). This CDR3 reads CASSRRSVSPLHF. The CDR3 region has the DNA TGTGCCAGCAGCCGACGGTCTGTTTCACCCCTCCACTTT.

The sample holds many counts of this clonotype. V and J are TRBV6-4 and TRBJ2-1; 7 bases fit TRBD2. This CDR3 region has 14 residues. In germline, CDR1 is MRHNA, CDR2 SNTAGT. J was trimmed by 11 bases and V by 6 bases; bases with no gene match: 13. The CDR3 is CASSSKSTSAQQFF. The CDR3 DNA sequence: TGTGCCAGCAGCTCAAAATCAACTAGCGCCCAGCAGTTCTTC.

At least ten counts were recorded for this clonotype. The V call is TRBV5-1, the J call TRBJ2-1; D is perhaps TRBD2 (6 bases). Trimming removed 4 bases from V and 8 bases from J, with 16 bases in between. Per the germline V gene, CDR1 is SGHRS and CDR2 is YFSETQ. The CDR3 has 14 amino acids. For the CDR3, the DNA is TGCGCCAGCAGCGTGGGCCCCTCGGGAGATGAGCAGTTCTTC. Residues: CASSVGPSGDEQFF.

This chain uses TRBV20-1 with TRBJ2-3; D unclear. Between the trimmed V and J ends, which lost 2 bases and 4 bases, there was a span of 7 bases. CDR1 is DFQATT and CDR2 is SNEGSKA in the germline V gene (reference sequence). The CDR3 sequence is 12 residues long. The chain's CDR3 is CSARLPADTQYF. CDR3 coding DNA: TGCAGTGCTAGACTCCCGGCAGATACGCAGTATTTT.